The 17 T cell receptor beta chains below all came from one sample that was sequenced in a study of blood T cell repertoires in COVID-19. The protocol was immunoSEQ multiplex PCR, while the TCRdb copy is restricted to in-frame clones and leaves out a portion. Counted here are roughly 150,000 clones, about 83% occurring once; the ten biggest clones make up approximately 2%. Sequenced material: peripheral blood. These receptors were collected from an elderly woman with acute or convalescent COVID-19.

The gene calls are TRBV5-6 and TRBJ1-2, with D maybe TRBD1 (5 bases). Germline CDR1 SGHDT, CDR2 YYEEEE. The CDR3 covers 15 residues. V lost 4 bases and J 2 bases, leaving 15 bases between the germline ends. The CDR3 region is CASSPSDIINYGYTF. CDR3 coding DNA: TGTGCCAGCAGCCCTTCGGACATAATCAACTATGGCTACACCTTC.

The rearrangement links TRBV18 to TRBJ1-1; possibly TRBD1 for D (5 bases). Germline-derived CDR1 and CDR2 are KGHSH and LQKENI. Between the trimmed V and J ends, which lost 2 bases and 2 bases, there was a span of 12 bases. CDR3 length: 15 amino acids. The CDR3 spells CASSPGGGGNTEAFF. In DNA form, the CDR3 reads TGTGCCAGCTCACCAGGGGGAGGTGGTAACACTGAAGCTTTCTTT.

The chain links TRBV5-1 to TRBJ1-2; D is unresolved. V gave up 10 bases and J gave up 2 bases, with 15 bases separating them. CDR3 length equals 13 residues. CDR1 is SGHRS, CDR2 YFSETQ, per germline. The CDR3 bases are TGCGCCCGCCACGACTCCGTAAACTATGGCTACACCTTC. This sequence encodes CARHDSVNYGYTF.

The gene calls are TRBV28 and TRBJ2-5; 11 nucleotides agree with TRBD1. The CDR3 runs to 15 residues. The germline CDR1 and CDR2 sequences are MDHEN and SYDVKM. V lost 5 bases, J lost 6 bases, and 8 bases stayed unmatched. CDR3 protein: CASSPTGQGGKTQYF. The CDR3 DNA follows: TGTGCCAGCAGTCCTACGGGACAGGGGGGCAAGACCCAGTACTTC.

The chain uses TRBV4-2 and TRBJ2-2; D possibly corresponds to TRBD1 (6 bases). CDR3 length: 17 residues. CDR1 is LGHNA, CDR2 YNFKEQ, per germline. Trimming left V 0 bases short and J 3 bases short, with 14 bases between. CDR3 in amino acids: CASSQDSRSGDTGELFF. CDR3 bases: TGTGCCAGCAGCCAAGACAGTAGGTCAGGGGACACCGGGGAGCTGTTTTTT.

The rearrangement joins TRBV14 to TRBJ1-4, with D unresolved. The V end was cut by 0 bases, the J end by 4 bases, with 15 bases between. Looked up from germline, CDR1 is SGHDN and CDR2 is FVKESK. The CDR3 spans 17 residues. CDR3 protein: CASSQEVGISRNEKLFF. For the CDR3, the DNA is TGTGCCAGCAGCCAAGAGGTTGGCATCTCCCGTAATGAAAAACTGTTTTTT.

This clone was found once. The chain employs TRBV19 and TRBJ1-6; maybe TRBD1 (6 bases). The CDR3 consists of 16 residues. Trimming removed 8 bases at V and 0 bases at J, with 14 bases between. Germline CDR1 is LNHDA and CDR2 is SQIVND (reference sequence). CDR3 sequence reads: CASSPGQTSYNSPLHF. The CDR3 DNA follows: TGTGCCAGTTCTCCCGGACAGACCTCCTATAATTCACCCCTCCACTTT.

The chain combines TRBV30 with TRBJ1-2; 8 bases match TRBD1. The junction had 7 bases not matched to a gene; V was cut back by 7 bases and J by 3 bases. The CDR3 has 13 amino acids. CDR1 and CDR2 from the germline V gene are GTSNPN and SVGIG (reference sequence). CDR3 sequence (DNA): TGTGCCTCGATGACAGGGGTTGACTATGGCTACACCTTC. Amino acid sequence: CASMTGVDYGYTF.

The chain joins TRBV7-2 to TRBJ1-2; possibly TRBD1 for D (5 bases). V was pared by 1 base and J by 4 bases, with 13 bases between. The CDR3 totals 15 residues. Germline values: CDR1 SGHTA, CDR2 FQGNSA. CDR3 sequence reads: CASSLVGVGGYGYTF. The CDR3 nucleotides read TGTGCCAGCAGCTTAGTTGGCGTGGGGGGCTATGGCTACACCTTC.

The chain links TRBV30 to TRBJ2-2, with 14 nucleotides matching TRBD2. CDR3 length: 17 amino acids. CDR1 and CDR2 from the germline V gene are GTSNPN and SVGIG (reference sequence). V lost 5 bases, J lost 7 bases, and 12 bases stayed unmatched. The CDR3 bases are TGTGCCTGGGACCTGACTAGCGGGAGGGCAAGTATCGGGGAGCTGTTTTTT. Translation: CAWDLTSGRASIGELFF.

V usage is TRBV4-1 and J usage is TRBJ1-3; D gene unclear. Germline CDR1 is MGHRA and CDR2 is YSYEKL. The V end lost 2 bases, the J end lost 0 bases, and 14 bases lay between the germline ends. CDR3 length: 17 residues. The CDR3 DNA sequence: TGCGCCAGCAGCCAAAGGTTCCAGGCCCACTCTGGAAACACCATATATTTT. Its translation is CASSQRFQAHSGNTIYF.

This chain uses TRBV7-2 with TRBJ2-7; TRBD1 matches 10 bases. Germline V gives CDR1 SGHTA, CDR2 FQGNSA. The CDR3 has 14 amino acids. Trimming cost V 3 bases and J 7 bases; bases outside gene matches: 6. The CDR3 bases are TGTGCCAGCAGCTTTGACAGGGGGCCGGGGGAGCAGTACTTC. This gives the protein CASSFDRGPGEQYF.

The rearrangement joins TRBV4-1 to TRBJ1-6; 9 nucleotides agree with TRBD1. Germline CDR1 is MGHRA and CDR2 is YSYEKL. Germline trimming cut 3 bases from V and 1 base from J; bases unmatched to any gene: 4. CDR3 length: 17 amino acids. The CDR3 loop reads CASSQDRGRSYNSPLHF. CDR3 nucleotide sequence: TGCGCCAGCAGCCAGGACAGGGGAAGATCCTATAATTCACCCCTCCACTTT.

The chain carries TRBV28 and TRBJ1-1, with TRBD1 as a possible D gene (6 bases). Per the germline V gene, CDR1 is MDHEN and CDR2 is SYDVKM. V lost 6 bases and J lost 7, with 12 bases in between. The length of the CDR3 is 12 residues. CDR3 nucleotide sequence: TGTGCCAGCAGGGGCGACAGGAGTGAAGCTTTCTTT. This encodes CASRGDRSEAFF.

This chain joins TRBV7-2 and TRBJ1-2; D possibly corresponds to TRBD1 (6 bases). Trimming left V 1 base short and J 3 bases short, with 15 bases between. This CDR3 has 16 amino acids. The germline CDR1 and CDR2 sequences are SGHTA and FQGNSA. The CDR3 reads CASSLVRGAAYYGYTF. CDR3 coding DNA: TGTGCCAGCAGCTTAGTACGGGGGGCGGCCTACTATGGCTACACCTTC.

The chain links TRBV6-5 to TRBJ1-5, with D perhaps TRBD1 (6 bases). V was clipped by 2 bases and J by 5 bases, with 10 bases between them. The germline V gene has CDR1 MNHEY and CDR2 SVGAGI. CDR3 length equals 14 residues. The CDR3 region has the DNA TGTGCCAGCAGTTACAAAGGGGGTGATCAGCCCCAGCATTTT. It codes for CASSYKGGDQPQHF.

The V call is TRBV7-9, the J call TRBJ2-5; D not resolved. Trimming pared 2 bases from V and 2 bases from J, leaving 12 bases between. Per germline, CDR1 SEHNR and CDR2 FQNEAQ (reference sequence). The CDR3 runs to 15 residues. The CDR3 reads CASSLLAGIQETQYF. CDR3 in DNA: TGTGCCAGCAGCTTACTTGCAGGTATACAAGAGACCCAGTACTTC.